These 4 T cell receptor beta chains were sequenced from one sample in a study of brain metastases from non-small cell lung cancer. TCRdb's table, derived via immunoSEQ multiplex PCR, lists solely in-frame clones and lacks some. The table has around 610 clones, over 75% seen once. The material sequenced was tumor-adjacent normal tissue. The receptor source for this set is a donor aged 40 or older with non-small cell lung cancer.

The chain's CDR3 is CASSPIPDTQYF. The CDR3, as DNA: TGTGCCAGCAGCCCCATACCAGATACGCAGTATTTT. The V and J genes are TRBV3-1 (or the pseudogene TRBV3-2) and TRBJ2-3; D unclear. Germline CDR1 is LGHDT and CDR2 is YNNKEL (reference sequence). CDR3 length: 12 amino acids. Trimming removed 4 bases at V and 4 bases at J, with 6 bases between.

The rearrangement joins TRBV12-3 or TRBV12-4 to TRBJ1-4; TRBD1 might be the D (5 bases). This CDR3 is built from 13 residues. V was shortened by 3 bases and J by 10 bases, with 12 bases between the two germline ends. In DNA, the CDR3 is TGTGCCAGCAGTTTGATATCCCAGGGAAAACTGTTTTTT. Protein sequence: CASSLISQGKLFF.

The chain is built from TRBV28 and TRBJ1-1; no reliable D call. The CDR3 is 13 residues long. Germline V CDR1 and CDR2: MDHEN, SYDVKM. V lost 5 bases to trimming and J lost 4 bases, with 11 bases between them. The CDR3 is CASSTFWGTEAFF. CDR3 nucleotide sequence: TGTGCCAGCAGTACCTTCTGGGGCACTGAAGCTTTCTTT.

The CDR3 region is CATSDLRTSGTDTQYF. The CDR3 DNA sequence: TGTGCCACCAGTGATTTGCGCACTAGCGGCACAGATACGCAGTATTTT. This chain connects TRBV24-1 to TRBJ2-3; 7 positions match TRBD2. This CDR3 is 16 amino acids long. Germline lookup yields CDR1 KGHDR and CDR2 SFDVKD. The junction had 3 bases not matched to a gene; V was cut back by 0 bases and J by 1 base.